This TCR beta chain stems from a study of technical replicates of blood from a few donors. Sequenced by immunoSEQ multiplex PCR; TCRdb stores in-frame clones only, minus some. The table includes 65,000 to 90,000 clones, around 94% detected once. V was clipped by 4 bases and J by 0 bases, with 6 bases between them. The CDR3 extends over 13 amino acids. Germline V lookup: CDR1 MNHEY, CDR2 SVGAGI. The sequence was collected from a human donor in good health. The sequenced sample was T cells isolated from PBMCs. The J gene is TRBJ1-2, the V gene TRBV6-5; unclear D gene. The CDR3 DNA sequence: TGTGCCAGCAGTTTCGGGGCTAACTATGGCTACACCTTC. This codes for CASSFGANYGYTF.